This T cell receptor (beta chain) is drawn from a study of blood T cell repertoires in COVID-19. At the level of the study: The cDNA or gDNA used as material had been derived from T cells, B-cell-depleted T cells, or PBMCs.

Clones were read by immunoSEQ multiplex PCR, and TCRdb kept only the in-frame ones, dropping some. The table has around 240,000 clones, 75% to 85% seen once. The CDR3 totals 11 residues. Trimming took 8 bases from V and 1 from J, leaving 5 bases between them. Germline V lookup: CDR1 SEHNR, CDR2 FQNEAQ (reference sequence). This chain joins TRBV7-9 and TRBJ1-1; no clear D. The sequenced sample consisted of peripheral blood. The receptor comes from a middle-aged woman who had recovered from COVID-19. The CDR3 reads CASVQNTEAFF. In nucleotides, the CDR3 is TGTGCCAGCGTCCAGAACACTGAAGCTTTCTTT.